The rows below give T cell receptor beta chains drawn from one sample of a study of Graves' ophthalmopathy and Graves' hyperthyroidism. MiXCR, applied by TCRdb to the multiplex PCR reads, yields one record per CDR3 protein. The table records about 400,000 distinct CDR3 sequences, 15% of them present only once. The sequenced sample consisted of peripheral blood. The receptors derive from a woman aged 18-30 years with stable Graves' hyperthyroidism. Each CDR3 is given with its conserved first and last residue. A D gene is named only where the DNA matches it firmly. The size entry is marked missing in some rows and otherwise reads once, few, many or a size class.

j_call cdr3_length v_call clone_size d_call cdr3_aa
TRBJ1-6 13 TRBV20-1 many . CSARASRGSPLHF
TRBJ2-5 14 TRBV12-5 many . CASGLVQGAETQYF
TRBJ1-5 14 TRBV20-1 many TRBD1 CSATKGAQGQPQHF
TRBJ1-1 15 TRBV18 many . CASSPLSQGGTEAFF
TRBJ1-1 15 TRBV2 many TRBD1 CASSLRTGGNTEAFF
TRBJ2-7 19 TRBV4-1 . TRBD2 CASSQEGGTSGHGLYEQYF
TRBJ2-5 16 TRBV28 . TRBD2 CASSFFGLAGVETQYF
TRBJ1-5 15 TRBV2 many TRBD1 CASSLTGNSNQPQHF
TRBJ1-6 14 TRBV6-5 many . CASGFPGLNSPLHF
TRBJ2-5 16 TRBV7-2 few TRBD1 CASSSPRTGGEETQYF
TRBJ2-7 14 TRBV25-1 many . CASSASRDSLEQYF
TRBJ2-5 12 TRBV5-1 many . CASRGLRETQYF
TRBJ1-2 15 TRBV19 many TRBD1 CASSISAGQGHGYTF
TRBJ1-2 14 TRBV30 . . CASRIWGGTDGYTF
TRBJ1-1 14 TRBV5-5 many . CASTLTEVNTEAFF
TRBJ2-7 13 TRBV6-2/TRBV6-3 many TRBD2 CASPEELAGEQYF
TRBJ1-2 15 TRBV12-3/TRBV12-4 many . CASSLLTDPNYGYTF
TRBJ1-3 17 TRBV12-3/TRBV12-4 many TRBD1 CASSSDREALYGNTIYF
TRBJ2-2 16 TRBV11-2 many TRBD2 CASSYYSGGPTGELFF
TRBJ2-7 15 TRBV7-9 many . CASSRGRLAPGEQYF
TRBJ1-2 15 TRBV5-1 many . CASSFDQSANYGYTF
TRBJ1-5 15 TRBV9 . . CASSVEGRVGQPQHF
TRBJ2-7 14 TRBV2 few TRBD2 CASSGLAGFHEQYF
TRBJ2-3 15 TRBV9 many . CASSLGQASTDTQYF
TRBJ1-1 13 TRBV6-1 many . CASTRDMNTEAFF
TRBJ1-1 15 TRBV19 many . CASSLTSIMNTEAFF
TRBJ1-2 16 TRBV6-2/TRBV6-3 many . CASSYSQGISSRGYTF
TRBJ2-5 16 TRBV5-4 many TRBD1 CASSPGQGTSRETQYF
TRBJ1-2 14 TRBV15 many TRBD1 CATSSFPGQGYYTF
TRBJ1-6 15 TRBV10-3 . TRBD1 CAISEAQGNNSPLHF